This T cell receptor beta chain was identified during a study of shared T cell receptors in the human thymus. The repertoire was sequenced with immunoSEQ multiplex PCR; TCRdb's copy has only in-frame clones and lacks some. The repertoire holds about 660,000 clones, with about 90% as singletons. This CDR3 spans 15 amino acids. The V end lost 5 bases, the J end lost 4 bases, and 18 bases lay between the germline ends. Germline values: CDR1 MNHEY, CDR2 SMNVEV (reference sequence). This clone appeared a single time. Another study also made use of these data, one on human thymus T cells. Per that paper: Obtained as resections during corrective heart surgery, the thymus tissue was then studied.

This rearrangement joins TRBV27 to TRBJ2-7; perhaps TRBD1 as D (6 bases). The sequence was collected from a boy younger than two with a congenital heart defect. Sequenced: thymocytes. The CDR3 loop reads CASSRQELRGYEQYF. CDR3 DNA sequence: TGTGCCAGCAGTAGACAGGAACTGAGGGGATACGAGCAGTACTTC.